The T cell receptor beta chain under discussion was sequenced for a study of blood T cells in healthy people across ages. Total RNA was extracted at no less than 6 micrograms per sample. Through a sample-barcoded 5' primer and a J-beta primer mix, a second PCR was run for about 6 to 12 cycles. Every sample returned 2.5 million or more CDR3-containing paired-end reads. Using its own MiXCR run on the 5' RACE reads, TCRdb lists one record per CDR3 protein. The table records around 800,000 distinct CDR3 sequences, roughly 50% of them present only once. The CDR3 length is 13 residues. In germline, CDR1 is SEHNR, CDR2 FQNEAQ (reference sequence). V was shortened by 4 bases and J by 5 bases, with 11 bases between the two germline ends. This clonotype was recorded once. The target antigen is unknown. Broader study findings: Unsorted PBMC material precluded a definitive naive versus antigen-experienced comparison. Older age coincided with a roughly linear decline in TCR beta diversity per million T cells.

The chain combines TRBV7-9 with TRBJ2-5; D gene uncertain. The sample was blood. This receptor was identified in an elderly man in good health. The CDR3 sequence is CASSSTLGETQYF. The CDR3 nucleotides are TGTGCCAGCAGCTCGACCCTTGGGGAGACCCAGTACTTC. The whole variable domain, remainder taken from reference TRBV7-9 and TRBJ2-5, is DTGVSQNPRHKITKRGQNVTFRCDPISEHNRLYWYRQTLGQGPEFLTYFQNEAQLEKSRLLSDRFSAERPKGSFSTLEIQRTEQGDSAMYLCASSSTLGETQYFGPGTRLLVL.